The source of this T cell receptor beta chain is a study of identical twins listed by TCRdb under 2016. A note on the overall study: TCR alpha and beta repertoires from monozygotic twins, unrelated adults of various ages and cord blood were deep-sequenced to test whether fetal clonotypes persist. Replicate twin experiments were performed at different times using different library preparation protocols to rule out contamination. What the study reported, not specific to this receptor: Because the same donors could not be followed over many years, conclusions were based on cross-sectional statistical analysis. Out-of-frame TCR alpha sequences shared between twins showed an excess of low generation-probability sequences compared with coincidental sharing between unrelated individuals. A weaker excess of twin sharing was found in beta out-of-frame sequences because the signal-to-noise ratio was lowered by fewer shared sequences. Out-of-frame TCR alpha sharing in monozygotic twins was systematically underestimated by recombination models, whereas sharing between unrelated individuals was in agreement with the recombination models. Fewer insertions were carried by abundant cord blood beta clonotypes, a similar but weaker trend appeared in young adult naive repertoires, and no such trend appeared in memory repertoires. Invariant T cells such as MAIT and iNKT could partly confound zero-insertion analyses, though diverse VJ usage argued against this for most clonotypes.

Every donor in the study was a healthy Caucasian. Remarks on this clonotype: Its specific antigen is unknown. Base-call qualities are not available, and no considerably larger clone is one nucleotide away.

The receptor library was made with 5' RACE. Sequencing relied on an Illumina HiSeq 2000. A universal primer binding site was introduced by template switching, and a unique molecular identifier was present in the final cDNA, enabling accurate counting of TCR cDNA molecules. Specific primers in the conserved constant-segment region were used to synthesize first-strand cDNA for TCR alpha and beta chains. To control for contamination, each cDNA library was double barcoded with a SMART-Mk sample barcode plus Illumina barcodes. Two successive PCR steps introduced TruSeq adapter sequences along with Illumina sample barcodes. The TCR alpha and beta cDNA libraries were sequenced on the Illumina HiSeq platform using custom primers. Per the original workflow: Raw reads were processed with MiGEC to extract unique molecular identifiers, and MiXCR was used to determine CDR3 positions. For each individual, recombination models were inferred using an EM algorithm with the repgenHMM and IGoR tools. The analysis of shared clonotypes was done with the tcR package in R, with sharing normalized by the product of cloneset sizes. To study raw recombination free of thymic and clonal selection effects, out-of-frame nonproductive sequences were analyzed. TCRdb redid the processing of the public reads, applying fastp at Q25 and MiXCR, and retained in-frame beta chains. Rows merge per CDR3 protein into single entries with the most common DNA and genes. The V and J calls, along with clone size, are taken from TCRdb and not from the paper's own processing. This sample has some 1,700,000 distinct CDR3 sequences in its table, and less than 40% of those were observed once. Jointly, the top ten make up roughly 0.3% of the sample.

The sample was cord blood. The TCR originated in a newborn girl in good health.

The CDR3 here reads CASSSSRLAGGPYNEQFF. The nucleotides are TGTGCCAGCAGCTCCTCCCGACTAGCGGGGGGACCATACAATGAGCAGTTCTTC. The V gene is TRBV12-3 or TRBV12-4 and the J gene is TRBJ2-1; 13 middle bases align to TRBD2. Trimming removed 6 bases from V and 4 bases from J; the gene matches leave 12 bases unexplained. The CDR3 sequence holds 18 residues, the cysteine and phenylalanine included. The only DNA kept is the CDR3, 54 bases in frame from the first base.